This entry describes one T cell receptor beta chain. The data were taken from a study of long-term antiretroviral therapy in people with HIV. The CDR3 contains 15 residues. The germline CDR1 and CDR2 sequences are SGHTA and FQGTGA. Trimming at V came to 6 bases and at J to 0 bases, leaving 8 bases not matched to a gene. An immunoSEQ assay, version v3.0, was performed at survey level. Clones were read by immunoSEQ multiplex PCR, and TCRdb kept only the in-frame ones, dropping some. This sample carries under 50,000 clones, 86% of them seen once, and the ten largest clones take around 3.9%. The specimen comprised unsorted PBMCs, sampled just before starting antiretroviral therapy. The clonotype originates from a woman aged 18-30 years with HIV. V is TRBV7-3 and J is TRBJ2-7; 7 nucleotides line up with TRBD2. CDR3 nucleotide sequence: TGTGCCAGCAGGATACGGGGAGGGACCTCCTACGAGCAGTACTTC. Protein product: CASRIRGGTSYEQYF. Supplemented by reference TRBV7-3 and TRBJ2-7, the full variable domain reads GAGVSQTPSNKVTEKGKYVELRCDPISGHTALYWYRQSLGQGPEFLIYFQGTGAADDSGLPNDRFFAVRPEGSVSTLKIQRTERGDSAVYLCASRIRGGTSYEQYFGPGTRLTVT.